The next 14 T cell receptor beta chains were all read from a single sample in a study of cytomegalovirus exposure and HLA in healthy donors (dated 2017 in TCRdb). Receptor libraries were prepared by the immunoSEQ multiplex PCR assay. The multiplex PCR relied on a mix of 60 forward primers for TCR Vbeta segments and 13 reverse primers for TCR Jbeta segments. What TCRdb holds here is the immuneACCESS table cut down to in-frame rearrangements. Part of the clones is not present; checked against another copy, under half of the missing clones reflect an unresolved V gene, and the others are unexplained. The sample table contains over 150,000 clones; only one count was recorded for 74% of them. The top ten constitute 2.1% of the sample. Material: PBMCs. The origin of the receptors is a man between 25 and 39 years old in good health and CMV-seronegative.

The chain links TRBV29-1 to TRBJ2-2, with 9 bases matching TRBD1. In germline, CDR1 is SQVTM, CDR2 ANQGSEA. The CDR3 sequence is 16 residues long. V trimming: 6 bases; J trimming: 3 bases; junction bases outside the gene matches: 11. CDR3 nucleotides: TGCAGCGTGCGAGGGGGACAGGGCGGGGACACCGGGGAGCTGTTTTTT. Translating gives CSVRGGQGGDTGELFF.

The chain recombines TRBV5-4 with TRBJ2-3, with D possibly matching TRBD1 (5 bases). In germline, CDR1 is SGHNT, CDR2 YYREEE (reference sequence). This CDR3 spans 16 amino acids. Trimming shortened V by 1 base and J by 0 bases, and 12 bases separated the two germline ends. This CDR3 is CASSLTGVPSTDTQYF. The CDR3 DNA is TGTGCCAGCAGCTTGACAGGAGTTCCTAGCACAGATACGCAGTATTTT.

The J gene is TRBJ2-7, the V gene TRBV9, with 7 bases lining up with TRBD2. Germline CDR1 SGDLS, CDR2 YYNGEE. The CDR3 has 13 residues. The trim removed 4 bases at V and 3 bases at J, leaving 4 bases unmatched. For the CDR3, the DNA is TGTGCCAGCAGCCGGGGGGAGGGCTACGAGCAGTACTTC. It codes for CASSRGEGYEQYF.

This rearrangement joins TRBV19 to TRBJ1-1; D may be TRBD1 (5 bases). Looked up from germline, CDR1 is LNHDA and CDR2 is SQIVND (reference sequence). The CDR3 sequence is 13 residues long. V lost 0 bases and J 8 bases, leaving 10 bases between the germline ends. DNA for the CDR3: TGTGCCAGTAGTATAGATCAGGCAGGGGAAGCTTTCTTT. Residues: CASSIDQAGEAFF.

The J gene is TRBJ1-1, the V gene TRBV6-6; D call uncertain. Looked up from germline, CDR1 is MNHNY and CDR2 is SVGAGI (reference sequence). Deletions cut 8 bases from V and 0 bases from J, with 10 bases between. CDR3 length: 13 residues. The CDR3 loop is CASGQTLNTEAFF. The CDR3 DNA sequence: TGTGCCAGCGGGCAGACCTTGAACACTGAAGCTTTCTTT.

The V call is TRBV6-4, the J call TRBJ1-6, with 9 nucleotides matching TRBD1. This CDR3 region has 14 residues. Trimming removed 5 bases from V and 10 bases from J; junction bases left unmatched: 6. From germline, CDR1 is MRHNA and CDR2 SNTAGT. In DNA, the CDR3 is TGTGCCAGCAGTACCGGGACAGGGAACTCACCCCTCCACTTT. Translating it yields CASSTGTGNSPLHF.

CDR3 nucleotides: TGTGCCAGCAGCGGTGGAAGTCGGGATGGGGGCTACACCTTC. Amino acid sequence: CASSGGSRDGGYTF. The rearrangement uses TRBV5-6 and TRBJ1-2; the D is unclear. V was shortened by 4 bases and J by 8 bases, with 18 bases between the two germline ends. CDR1 SGHDT and CDR2 YYEEEE come from the germline V gene. The CDR3 length is 14 residues.

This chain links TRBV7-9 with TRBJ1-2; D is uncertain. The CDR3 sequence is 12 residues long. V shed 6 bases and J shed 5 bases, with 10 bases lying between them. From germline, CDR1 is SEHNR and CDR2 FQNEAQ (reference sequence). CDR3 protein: CASSSVRYGYTF. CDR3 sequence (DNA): TGTGCCAGCAGTTCCGTCAGATATGGCTACACCTTC.

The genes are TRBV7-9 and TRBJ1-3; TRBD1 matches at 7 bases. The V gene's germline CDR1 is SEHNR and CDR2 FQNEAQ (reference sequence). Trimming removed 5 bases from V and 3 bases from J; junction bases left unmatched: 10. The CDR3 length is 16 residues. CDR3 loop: CASSPNLGTVGNTIYF. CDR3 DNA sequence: TGTGCCAGCAGCCCAAACCTCGGGACAGTTGGAAACACCATATATTTT.

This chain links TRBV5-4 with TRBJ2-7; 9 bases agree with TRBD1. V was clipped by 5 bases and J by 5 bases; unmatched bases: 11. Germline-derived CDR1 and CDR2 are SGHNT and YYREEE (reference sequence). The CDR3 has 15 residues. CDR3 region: CASSSSGTGLDEQYF. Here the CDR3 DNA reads TGTGCCAGCAGTTCATCCGGGACAGGGTTGGACGAGCAGTACTTC.

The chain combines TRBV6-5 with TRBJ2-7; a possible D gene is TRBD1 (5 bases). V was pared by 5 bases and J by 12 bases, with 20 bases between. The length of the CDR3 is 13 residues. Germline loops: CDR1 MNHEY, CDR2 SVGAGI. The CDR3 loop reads CASSATSGIPRYF. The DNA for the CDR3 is TGTGCCAGCAGTGCGACCTCAGGGATCCCTCGGTACTTC.

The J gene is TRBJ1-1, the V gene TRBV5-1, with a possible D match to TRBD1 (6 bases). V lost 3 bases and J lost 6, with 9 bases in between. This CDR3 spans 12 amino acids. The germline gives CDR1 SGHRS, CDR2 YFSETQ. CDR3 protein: CASSSEGAEAFF. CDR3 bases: TGCGCCAGCAGCTCCGAGGGGGCTGAAGCTTTCTTT.

The CDR3 DNA reads as TGTGCCAGCAGCCCCTGGACTAGCCAGGAGCTGTTTTTT. Its protein product is CASSPWTSQELFF. This sequence joins TRBV7-9 and TRBJ2-2; 8 bases line up with TRBD2. Trimming removed 5 bases from V and 10 bases from J; junction bases left unmatched: 6. Per the germline V gene, CDR1 is SEHNR and CDR2 is FQNEAQ (reference sequence). The CDR3 length is 13 residues.

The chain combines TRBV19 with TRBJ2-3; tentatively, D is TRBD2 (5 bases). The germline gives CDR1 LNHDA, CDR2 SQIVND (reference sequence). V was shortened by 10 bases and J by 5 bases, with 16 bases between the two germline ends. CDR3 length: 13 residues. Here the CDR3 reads CATWAGGGDTQYF. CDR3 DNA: TGTGCCACATGGGCCGGAGGAGGAGATACGCAGTATTTT.